These 13 T cell receptor beta chains were all obtained from the same sample, sequenced in a study of monozygotic twins with inflammatory bowel disease. TCRdb derives one entry per CDR3 protein from the 5' RACE reads, leaving out DNA. This sample's table has nearly 450,000 distinct CDR3 sequences. Sequencing was done on a sample of blood. The receptors stem from a human donor with ulcerative colitis or Crohn's disease, or a healthy co-twin of an affected twin (not recorded which).

The J gene is TRBJ1-5, the V gene TRBV12-3 or TRBV12-4. CDR3 size: 14 residues. CDR3 amino acids: CASSLPQLGQPQHF.

V gene TRBV4-2 combines with J gene TRBJ1-3. In germline, CDR1 is LGHNA, CDR2 YNFKEQ. The CDR3 contains 15 residues. CDR3 loop: CASSQDQGTGNTIYF.

V usage is TRBV7-9 and J usage is TRBJ1-2. The germline V gene encodes CDR1 SEHNR and CDR2 FQNEAQ (reference sequence). The CDR3 has 13 residues. Here the CDR3 reads CASSGRVLDGYTF.

The chain is built from TRBV3-1 and TRBJ1-1; TCRdb returns TRBD1, unconfirmable since there is no DNA. Looked up from germline, CDR1 is LGHDT and CDR2 is YNNKEL (reference sequence). This CDR3 region has 15 residues. The CDR3 loop reads CASSPIAGGDTEAFF.

The chain combines TRBV7-2 with TRBJ1-5. The germline gives CDR1 SGHTA, CDR2 FQGNSA. The CDR3 contains 14 residues. CDR3: CASSQEWLNQPQHF.

The V and J genes are TRBV20-1 and TRBJ2-5; TCRdb's D call of TRBD1 is untestable without DNA. This CDR3 is built from 11 residues. CDR1 DFQATT and CDR2 SNEGSKA come from the germline V gene (reference sequence). CDR3 amino acids: CSRGGQETQYF.

The chain employs TRBV28 and TRBJ2-1; TCRdb calls TRBD2, which cannot be checked without DNA. Per the germline V gene, CDR1 is MDHEN and CDR2 is SYDVKM. The CDR3 extends over 12 amino acids. The CDR3 loop reads CASQVRANEQFF.

The V and J genes are TRBV3-1 and TRBJ2-3. The CDR3 consists of 14 residues. CDR1 and CDR2 (germline): LGHDT, YNNKEL (reference sequence). CDR3 residues: CASSLEVATDTQYF.

This chain links TRBV12-3 or TRBV12-4 with TRBJ1-6; TCRdb's assignment of TRBD1 cannot be checked, as there is no DNA. This CDR3 region has 15 residues. The chain's CDR3 is CASSLRQEYNSPLHF.

V is TRBV7-2 and J is TRBJ2-7. The CDR3 spans 11 residues. Germline V gene sequence: CDR1 SGHTA, CDR2 FQGNSA. This CDR3 reads CASSLALEQYF.

The chain links TRBV6-5 to TRBJ2-2; there is no DNA to check the TCRdb D call of TRBD2. Germline lookup yields CDR1 MNHEY and CDR2 SVGAGI. The length of the CDR3 is 16 residues. CDR3 protein: CASSYVFTSGTRELFF.

This CDR3 reads CASSSSTRGGATEAFF. The chain combines TRBV5-1 with TRBJ1-1. This CDR3 is built from 16 residues. Germline values: CDR1 SGHRS, CDR2 YFSETQ.

The rearrangement joins TRBV3-1 to TRBJ2-7; TCRdb selects TRBD1, and the lack of DNA leaves this call unchecked. Germline V gives CDR1 LGHDT, CDR2 YNNKEL (reference sequence). The CDR3 runs 16 residues. CDR3 sequence: CATSQAGAGGVYEQYF.